This T cell receptor (beta chain) comes out of a study of regulatory T cells in long-lasting Graves disease. The CDR3 spans 13 residues. Germline assignment: CDR1 SEHNR and CDR2 FQNEAQ (reference sequence). Trimming left V 3 bases short and J 8 bases short, with 11 bases between. This clonotype was recorded a few times. HTBI primers from iRepertoire and Arm-PCR of CDR3 regions yielded the TCR beta libraries. TCRdb analysed the multiplex PCR reads with MiXCR anew, one entry per CDR3 protein. This sample has some 440,000 distinct CDR3 sequences; roughly 20% occur once, and the top ten carry 7.8%. Time point given: persistent/refractory GD, antithyroid drugs over 5 years with positive TRAb. The TCR library was made from RNA extracted from PBMCs.

The V and J genes are TRBV7-9 and TRBJ2-1; either TRBD1 or TRBD2 may supply D (6 bases each). The source is a female donor with Graves disease. Here the sequenced sample was peripheral blood mononuclear cells (PBMCs), taken when the disease was refractory, from a patient treated with antithyroid drugs. The CDR3 here is CASSFSGEDEQFF. In nucleotides, the CDR3 is TGTGCCAGCAGCTTCTCAGGGGAGGATGAGCAGTTCTTC.